Below are 20 T cell receptor beta chains sequenced from a single sample in a study of blood T cells in healthy people across ages. The use of a sample-barcoded 5' primer and a J-beta primer mix characterized a second PCR of roughly 6 to 11 cycles. MiXCR was run by TCRdb on the 5' RACE reads, yielding one entry per CDR3 protein. The data contain about 1,500,000 distinct CDR3 sequences, 28% of them singletons. The material sequenced was blood. The source is a woman under 40 in good health.

The genes are TRBV29-1 and TRBJ1-2; D is undetermined. CDR3 length equals 12 residues. Germline V gene lookup returns CDR1 SQVTM and CDR2 ANQGSEA. Trimming took off 7 bases at V and 4 bases at J, with 13 bases between the two ends. The CDR3 nucleotides are TGCAGCGCCTTAGGGCAGCTCTATGGCTACACCTTC. Translated: CSALGQLYGYTF.

The chain links TRBV7-6 to TRBJ2-1; TRBD1 agrees at 7 bases. The V gene end was trimmed by 1 base and the J gene end by 4 bases; junction bases not matched to a gene: 7. The CDR3 is 16 residues long. Germline CDR1 and CDR2: SGHVS and FNYEAQ. The CDR3 DNA reads TGTGCCAGCAGCTTAGAAGGTCGGGACAGTTACAATGAGCAGTTCTTC. Translated: CASSLEGRDSYNEQFF.

The chain recombines TRBV10-1 with TRBJ1-1; possible D gene TRBD1, 6 bases. The CDR3 extends over 13 amino acids. The germline gives CDR1 WNHNN, CDR2 SYGVQD (reference sequence). V gave up 1 base and J gave up 11 bases, with 14 bases separating them. CDR3 residues: CASSEYSGAEAFF. The CDR3 DNA sequence: TGCGCCAGCAGTGAGTACTCAGGGGCAGAGGCTTTCTTT.

This clonotype came up many times. The J gene is TRBJ1-2, the V gene TRBV29-1, with no clear D. This CDR3 is 12 amino acids long. Germline values: CDR1 SQVTM, CDR2 ANQGSEA. V was clipped by 0 bases and J by 7 bases, with 9 bases between them. The CDR3 DNA is TGCAGCGTTGAAGATCAGCAAGCTGGCTACACCTTC. It specifies CSVEDQQAGYTF. The whole variable domain, filled in from reference TRBV29-1 and TRBJ1-2, reads SAVISQKPSRDICQRGTSLTIQCQVDSQVTMMFWYRQQPGQSLTLIATANQGSEATYESGFVIDKFPISRPNLTFSTLTVSNMSPEDSSIYLCSVEDQQAGYTFGSGTRLTVV.

This clonotype has only a few counts. J is TRBJ1-1 and V is TRBV5-1; D is uncertain. Germline CDR1 reads SGHRS; CDR2 reads YFSETQ. The CDR3 is made up of 15 amino acids. Trimming shortened V by 6 bases and J by 0 bases, and 15 bases separated the two germline ends. The DNA for the CDR3 is TGCGCCAGCAACCCCTGGGCGGGGATGAACACTGAAGCTTTCTTT. Translating it yields CASNPWAGMNTEAFF.

This clonotype was recorded a few times. The V gene is TRBV6-6, the J gene TRBJ1-2; D perhaps matches TRBD1 (5 bases). CDR3 size: 15 residues. Per the germline V gene, CDR1 is MNHNY and CDR2 is SVGAGI (reference sequence). Trimming removed 0 bases at V and 3 bases at J, with 11 bases between. The CDR3 here is CASSYSNLGDYGYTF. In nucleotides, the CDR3 is TGTGCCAGCAGTTACTCGAATTTGGGGGACTATGGCTACACCTTC.

This clonotype has just a few counts. The chain is built from TRBV6-6 and TRBJ1-1; 7 bases match TRBD1. Germline V lookup: CDR1 MNHNY, CDR2 SVGAGI (reference sequence). V was clipped by 6 bases and J by 2 bases; unmatched bases: 9. CDR3 length: 15 amino acids. The CDR3 loop reads CASRTTGTANTEAFF. The DNA for the CDR3 is TGTGCCAGCAGAACAACCGGGACAGCTAACACTGAAGCTTTCTTT.

This clonotype was observed a few times. This rearrangement joins TRBV10-3 to TRBJ1-2, with unresolved D. The germline V gene has CDR1 ENHRY and CDR2 SYGVKD. V lost 0 bases, J lost 2 bases, and 1 base lay in between. The CDR3 runs 12 residues. CDR3 protein: CAISESNYGYTF. The DNA for the CDR3 is TGTGCCATCAGTGAGTCCAACTATGGCTACACCTTC.

This chain links TRBV3-1 with TRBJ1-5; D uncertain. CDR1 and CDR2 (germline): LGHDT, YNNKEL (reference sequence). The CDR3 is 16 residues long. Trimming pared 5 bases from V and 11 bases from J, leaving 25 bases between. CDR3 in amino acids: CASSKGSSNGVSAQHF. CDR3 nucleotides: TGTGCCAGCAGCAAAGGGTCGAGTAACGGGGTTTCGGCCCAGCATTTT. The full variable domain, its missing parts supplied by reference TRBV3-1 and TRBJ1-5, is DTAVSQTPKYLVTQMGNDKSIKCEQNLGHDTMYWYKQDSKKFLKIMFSYNNKELIINETVPNRFSPKSPDKAHLNLHINSLELGDSAVYFCASSKGSSNGVSAQHFGDGTRLSIL.

This rearrangement joins TRBV11-2 to TRBJ2-1; 9 nucleotides align to TRBD2. This CDR3 contains 18 residues. Germline CDR1 and CDR2: SGHAT and FQNNGV. Germline trimming cut 5 bases from V and 0 bases from J; bases unmatched to any gene: 11. Here the CDR3 DNA reads TGTGCCAGCAGCGATCCAGCGGGGGGCCGGGTCTCCTACAATGAGCAGTTCTTC. Amino acid sequence: CASSDPAGGRVSYNEQFF. Supplemented by reference TRBV11-2 and TRBJ2-1, the full variable domain reads EAGVAQSPRYKIIEKRQSVAFWCNPISGHATLYWYQQILGQGPKLLIQFQNNGVVDDSQLPKDRFSAERLKGVDSTLKIQPAKLEDSAVYLCASSDPAGGRVSYNEQFFGPGTRLTVL.

The chain uses TRBV9 and TRBJ2-5; 10 bases fit TRBD2. V trimming: 4 bases; J trimming: 11 bases; junction bases outside the gene matches: 14. CDR3 length equals 15 residues. Per germline, CDR1 SGDLS and CDR2 YYNGEE. Here the CDR3 DNA reads TGTGCCAGCAGCCAAAAGCGGGAGGGCCTAGGTGAGCAGTACTTC. This sequence encodes CASSQKREGLGEQYF.

Concerning this clonotype: A read error may explain this, as a much larger clone is one base away. The chain recombines TRBV12-3 or TRBV12-4 with TRBJ1-2; D ambiguous. V was pared by 6 bases and J by 7 bases, with 9 bases between. There are 11 residues in the CDR3. The CDR3, as DNA: TGTGCCAGCAGCCGGGCTGCTGGCTACACCTTC. This translates into CASSRAAGYTF.

This clonotype occurred a few times. This rearrangement joins TRBV9 to TRBJ2-2; 8 nucleotides match TRBD2. Trimming at V came to 3 bases and at J to 6 bases, leaving 10 bases not matched to a gene. The CDR3 is 16 residues long. In germline, CDR1 is SGDLS, CDR2 YYNGEE. CDR3 sequence (DNA): TGTGCCAGCAGCGCCCCGGGGGGGCGTTATCCCGGGGAGCTGTTTTTT. It specifies CASSAPGGRYPGELFF.

J is TRBJ2-4 and V is TRBV9; 8 positions agree with TRBD2. The germline CDR1 and CDR2 sequences are SGDLS and YYNGEE. This CDR3 has 15 residues. Trimming took 5 bases from V and 4 from J; bases not matched to a gene: 8. CDR3 region: CASSPPTSGKNIQYF. As DNA, the CDR3 is TGTGCCAGCAGTCCGCCCACTAGCGGAAAAAACATTCAGTACTTC.

The gene calls are TRBV29-1 and TRBJ1-1, with a weak D call TRBD1 (5 bases). The germline gives CDR1 SQVTM, CDR2 ANQGSEA. The V gene lost 6 bases and the J gene lost 14 bases, with 16 bases spanning the gap. CDR3 size: 10 residues. In DNA form, the CDR3 reads TGCAGCGTCTGGGACCGCCAAGAGTTCTTT. Translating it yields CSVWDRQEFF.

The chain couples TRBV5-1 to TRBJ2-3; 7 nucleotides agree with TRBD2. The V segment lost 4 bases and the J segment 11 bases; nucleotides outside the gene matches: 25. The CDR3 totals 18 residues. Per the germline V gene, CDR1 is SGHRS and CDR2 is YFSETQ. In DNA form, the CDR3 reads TGCGCCAGCAGCCTCGAGCCCGGTCGGGCTAGCGGACGAGGGAAGCAGTATTTT. This translates into CASSLEPGRASGRGKQYF.

The table lists this clonotype with many counts. This chain joins TRBV7-3 and TRBJ2-1; no clear D gene. Trimming removed 1 base from V and 5 bases from J, with 9 bases in between. CDR3 length equals 14 residues. The germline V gene has CDR1 SGHTA and CDR2 FQGTGA. Here the CDR3 DNA reads TGTGCCAGCAGCTTAAATCCTAGTGACAATGAGCAGTTCTTC. As protein: CASSLNPSDNEQFF.

The chain recombines TRBV6-5 with TRBJ2-5; no definite D call. V was cut by 5 bases and J by 7 bases, with 17 bases left in between. This CDR3 is built from 14 residues. Germline lookup yields CDR1 MNHEY and CDR2 SVGAGI. The CDR3 spells CASSAELGSGTQYF. The CDR3 nucleotides are TGTGCCAGCAGTGCCGAACTGGGATCGGGGACCCAGTACTTC.

This clonotype has a handful of counts. Germline and junction disagree at one end, which may indicate a read error. The CDR3 protein is CASNQRTGTYNEQFF. As DNA, the CDR3 is TGTGCCAGCAACCAAAGGACGGGGACCTACAATGAGCAGTTCTTC. This chain uses TRBV3-1 with TRBJ2-1; D is possibly TRBD2 (5 bases). CDR1 and CDR2 (germline): LGHDT, YNNKEL (reference sequence). The CDR3 extends over 15 amino acids.

V gene TRBV9 combines with J gene TRBJ1-1; D perhaps matches TRBD1 (5 bases). V shed 1 base and J shed 5 bases, with 15 bases lying between them. From germline, CDR1 is SGDLS and CDR2 YYNGEE. The CDR3 loop spans 15 amino acids. DNA for the CDR3: TGTGCCAGCAGCGTAACCGGGACCCCGGCGACTGAAGCTTTCTTT. Amino acids: CASSVTGTPATEAFF.